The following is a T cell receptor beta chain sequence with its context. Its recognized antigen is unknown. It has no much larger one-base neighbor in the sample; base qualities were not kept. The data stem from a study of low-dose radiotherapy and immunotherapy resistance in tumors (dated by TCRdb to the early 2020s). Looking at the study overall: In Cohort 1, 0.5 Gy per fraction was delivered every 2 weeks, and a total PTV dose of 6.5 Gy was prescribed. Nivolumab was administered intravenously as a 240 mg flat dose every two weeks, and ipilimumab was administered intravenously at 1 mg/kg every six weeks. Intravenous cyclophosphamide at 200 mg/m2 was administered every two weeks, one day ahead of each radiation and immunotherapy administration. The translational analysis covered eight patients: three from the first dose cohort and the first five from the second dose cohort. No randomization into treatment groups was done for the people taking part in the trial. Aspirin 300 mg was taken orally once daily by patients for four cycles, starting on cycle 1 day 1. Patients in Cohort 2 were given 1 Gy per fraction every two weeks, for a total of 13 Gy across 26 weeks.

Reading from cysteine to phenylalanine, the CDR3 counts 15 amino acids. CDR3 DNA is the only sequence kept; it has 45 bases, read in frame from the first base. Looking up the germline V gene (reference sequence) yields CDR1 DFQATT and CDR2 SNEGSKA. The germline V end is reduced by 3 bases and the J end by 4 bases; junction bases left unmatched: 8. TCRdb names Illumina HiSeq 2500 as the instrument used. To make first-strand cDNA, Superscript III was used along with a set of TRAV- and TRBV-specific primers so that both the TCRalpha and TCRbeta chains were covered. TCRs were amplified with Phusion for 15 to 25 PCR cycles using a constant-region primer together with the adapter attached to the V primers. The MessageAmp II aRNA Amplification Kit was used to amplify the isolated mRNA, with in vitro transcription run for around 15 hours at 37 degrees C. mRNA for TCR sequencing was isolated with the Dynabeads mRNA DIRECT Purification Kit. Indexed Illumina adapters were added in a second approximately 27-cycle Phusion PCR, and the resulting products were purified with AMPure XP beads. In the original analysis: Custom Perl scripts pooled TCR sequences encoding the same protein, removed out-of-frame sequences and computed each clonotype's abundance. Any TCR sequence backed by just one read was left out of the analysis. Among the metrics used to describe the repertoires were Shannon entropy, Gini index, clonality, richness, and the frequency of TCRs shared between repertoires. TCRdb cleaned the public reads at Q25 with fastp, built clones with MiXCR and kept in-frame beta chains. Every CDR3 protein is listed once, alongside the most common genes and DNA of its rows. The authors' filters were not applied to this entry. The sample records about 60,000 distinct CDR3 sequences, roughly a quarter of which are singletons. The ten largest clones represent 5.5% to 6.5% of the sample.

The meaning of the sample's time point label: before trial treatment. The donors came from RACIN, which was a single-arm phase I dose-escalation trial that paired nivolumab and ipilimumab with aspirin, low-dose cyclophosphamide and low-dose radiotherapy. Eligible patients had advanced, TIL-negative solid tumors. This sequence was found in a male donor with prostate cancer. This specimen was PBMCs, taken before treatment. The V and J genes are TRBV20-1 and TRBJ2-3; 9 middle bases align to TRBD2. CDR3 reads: CSASESGRFSDTQYF. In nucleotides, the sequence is TGCAGTGCTAGTGAAAGCGGGAGGTTCTCAGATACGCAGTATTTT.